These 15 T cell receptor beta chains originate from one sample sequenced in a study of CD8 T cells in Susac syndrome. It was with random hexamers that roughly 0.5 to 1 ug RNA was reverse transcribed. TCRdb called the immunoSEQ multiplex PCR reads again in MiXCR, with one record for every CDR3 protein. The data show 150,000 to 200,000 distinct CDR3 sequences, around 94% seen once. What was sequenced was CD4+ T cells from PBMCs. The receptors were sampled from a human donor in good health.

For the CDR3, the DNA is TGCAGTGCTAGCGGGGGGCGCTCCTACAATGAGCAGTTCTTC. Protein product: CSASGGRSYNEQFF. The chain employs TRBV20-1 and TRBJ2-1; perhaps TRBD2 as D (7 bases). This CDR3 region has 14 residues. Germline loops: CDR1 DFQATT, CDR2 SNEGSKA (reference sequence). Deletions cut 3 bases from V and 0 bases from J, with 9 bases between.

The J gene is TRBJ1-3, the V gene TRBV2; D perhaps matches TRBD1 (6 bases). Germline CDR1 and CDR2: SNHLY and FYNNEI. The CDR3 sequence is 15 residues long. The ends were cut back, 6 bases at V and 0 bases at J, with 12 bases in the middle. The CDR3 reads CASSGQFLSGNTIYF. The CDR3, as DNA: TGTGCCAGCAGCGGACAGTTCCTCTCTGGAAACACCATATATTTT.

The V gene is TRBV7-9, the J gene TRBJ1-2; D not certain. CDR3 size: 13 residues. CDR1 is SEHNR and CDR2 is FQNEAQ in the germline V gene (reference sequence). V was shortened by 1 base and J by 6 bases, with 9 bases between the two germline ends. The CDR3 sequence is CASSLEGMDGYTF. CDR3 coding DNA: TGTGCCAGCAGCTTAGAAGGGATGGATGGCTACACCTTC.

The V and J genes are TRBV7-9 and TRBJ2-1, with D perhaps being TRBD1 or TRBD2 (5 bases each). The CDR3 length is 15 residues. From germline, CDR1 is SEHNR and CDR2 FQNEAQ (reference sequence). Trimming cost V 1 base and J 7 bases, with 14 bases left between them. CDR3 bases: TGTGCCAGCAGCTTAGAATCGGGACCGTTAAATGAGCAGTTCTTC. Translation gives CASSLESGPLNEQFF.

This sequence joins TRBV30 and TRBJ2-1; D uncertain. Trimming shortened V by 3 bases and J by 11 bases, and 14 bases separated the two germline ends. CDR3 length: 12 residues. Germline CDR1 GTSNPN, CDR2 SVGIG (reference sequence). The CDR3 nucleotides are TGTGCCTGGAGGGCAGATTCTCGGAAGCAGTTCTTC. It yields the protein CAWRADSRKQFF. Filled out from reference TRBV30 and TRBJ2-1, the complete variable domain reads SQTIHQWPATLVQPVGSPLSLECTVEGTSNPNLYWYRQAAGRGLQLLFYSVGIGQISSEVPQNLSASRPQDRQFILSSKKLLLSDSGFYLCAWRADSRKQFFGPGTRLTVL.

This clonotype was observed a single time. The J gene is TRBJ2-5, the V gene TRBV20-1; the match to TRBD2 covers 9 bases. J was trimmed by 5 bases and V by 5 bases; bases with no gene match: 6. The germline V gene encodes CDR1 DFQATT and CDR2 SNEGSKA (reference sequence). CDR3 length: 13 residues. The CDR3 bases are TGCAGTGCTTACAGCGGGGGGTCGGAGACCCAGTACTTC. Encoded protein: CSAYSGGSETQYF.

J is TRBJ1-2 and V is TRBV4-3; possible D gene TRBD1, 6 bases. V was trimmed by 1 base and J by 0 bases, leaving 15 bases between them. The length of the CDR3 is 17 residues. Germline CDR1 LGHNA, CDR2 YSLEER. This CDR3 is CASSQVHGGPTNYGYTF. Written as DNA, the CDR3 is TGCGCCAGCAGCCAAGTACATGGGGGGCCGACTAACTATGGCTACACCTTC.

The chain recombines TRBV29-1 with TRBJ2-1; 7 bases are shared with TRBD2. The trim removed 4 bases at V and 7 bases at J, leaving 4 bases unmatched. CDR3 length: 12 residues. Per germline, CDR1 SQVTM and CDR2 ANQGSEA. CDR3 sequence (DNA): TGCAGCGTTGGGGGGGGGATTAATGAGCAGTTCTTC. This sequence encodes CSVGGGINEQFF.

For the CDR3, the DNA is TGTGCCAGCAGTTCGAGACAGGGGCCCGGGGAGCTGTTTTTT. It is translated as CASSSRQGPGELFF. The V gene is TRBV12-3 or TRBV12-4, the J gene TRBJ2-2; 8 nucleotides align to TRBD1. CDR3 size: 14 residues. Trimming at V came to 4 bases and at J to 6 bases, leaving 4 bases not matched to a gene.

CDR3 loop: CASSTGEWTGELFF. The DNA of the CDR3 is TGTGCCAGCAGCACGGGGGAATGGACCGGGGAGCTGTTTTTT. The chain carries TRBV7-2 and TRBJ2-2; TRBD2 might be the D (6 bases). V gave up 5 bases and J gave up 5 bases, with 12 bases separating them. Per the germline V gene, CDR1 is SGHTA and CDR2 is FQGNSA. This CDR3 is built from 14 residues. Variable domain in full (rest from reference TRBV7-2 and TRBJ2-2): GAGVSQSPSNKVTEKGKDVELRCDPISGHTALYWYRQSLGQGLEFLIYFQGNSAPDKSGLPSDRFSAERTGGSVSTLTIQRTQQEDSAVYLCASSTGEWTGELFFGEGSRLTVL.

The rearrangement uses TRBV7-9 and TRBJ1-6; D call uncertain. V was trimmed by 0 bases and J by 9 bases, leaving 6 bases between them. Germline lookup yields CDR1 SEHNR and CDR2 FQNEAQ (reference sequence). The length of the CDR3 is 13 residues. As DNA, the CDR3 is TGTGCCAGCAGCTTAGCCGCGGGTTCACCCCTCCACTTT. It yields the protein CASSLAAGSPLHF. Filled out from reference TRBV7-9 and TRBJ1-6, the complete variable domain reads DTGVSQNPRHKITKRGQNVTFRCDPISEHNRLYWYRQTLGQGPEFLTYFQNEAQLEKSRLLSDRFSAERPKGSFSTLEIQRTEQGDSAMYLCASSLAAGSPLHFGNGTRLTVT.

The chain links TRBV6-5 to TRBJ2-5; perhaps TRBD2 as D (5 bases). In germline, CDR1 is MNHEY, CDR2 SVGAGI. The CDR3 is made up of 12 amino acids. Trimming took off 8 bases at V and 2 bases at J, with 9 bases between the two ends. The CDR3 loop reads CASLGDQETQYF. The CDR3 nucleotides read TGTGCCAGCTTGGGAGATCAAGAGACCCAGTACTTC.

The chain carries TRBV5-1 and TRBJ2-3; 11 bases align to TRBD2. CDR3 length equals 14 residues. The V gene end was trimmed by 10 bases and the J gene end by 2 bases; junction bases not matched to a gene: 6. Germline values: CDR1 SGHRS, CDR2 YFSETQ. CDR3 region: CAGSTSGDTDTQYF. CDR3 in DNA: TGCGCCGGCTCGACTAGCGGGGACACAGATACGCAGTATTTT.

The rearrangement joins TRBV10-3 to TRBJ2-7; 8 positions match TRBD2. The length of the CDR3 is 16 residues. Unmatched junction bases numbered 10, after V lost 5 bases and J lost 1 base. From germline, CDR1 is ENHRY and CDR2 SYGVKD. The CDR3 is CAISTSGGLFSYEQYF. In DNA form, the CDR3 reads TGTGCCATCAGTACGAGCGGGGGCCTGTTTTCCTACGAGCAGTACTTC.

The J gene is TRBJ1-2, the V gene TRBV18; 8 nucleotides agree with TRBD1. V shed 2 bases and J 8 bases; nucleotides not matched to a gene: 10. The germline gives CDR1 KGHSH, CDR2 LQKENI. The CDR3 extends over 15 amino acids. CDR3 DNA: TGTGCCAGCTCACCAATTGGCAGGGGGCGCGAGGGCTACACCTTC. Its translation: CASSPIGRGREGYTF.